This T cell receptor beta chain was sequenced in a study of T cell responses to AZD1222 COVID-19 vaccine. Study observations and caveats: Nearly half of spike-specific TCRs reportedly go after variant regions that carry no mutations. Clonal diversity was possibly underestimated, and the donors were mostly white British, with more females.

About this clone itself: No antigen is known for it.

CDR3 length: 13 residues. The V gene's germline CDR1 is MDHEN and CDR2 SYDVKM. The V and J ends lost 8 bases and 4 bases respectively, with 14 bases between them. Profiled with immunoSEQ multiplex PCR; TCRdb holds only in-frame clones, not every one. Here the sample spans some 120,000 clones, more than 80% being singletons. This rearrangement joins TRBV28 to TRBJ1-2, with D perhaps TRBD1 (6 bases). Specimen: peripheral blood, collected on day 0 of AZD1222 vaccination. The receptor comes from an adult in good health. CDR3 sequence: CASWGGAGYGYTF. In nucleotides, the CDR3 is TGTGCCAGCTGGGGGGGCGCTGGCTATGGCTACACCTTC.